The entry below describes one TCR beta chain. The sample originates from a study of blood T cell repertoires in COVID-19. The wider study: From the United States, Italy and Spain came samples of acute and convalescent COVID-19. T cells, B-cell-depleted T cells, or PBMCs provided the cDNA or gDNA that served as material.

The CDR3 length is 17 residues. Germline CDR1 and CDR2: KGHDR and SFDVKD. Trimming cost V 4 bases and J 7 bases; bases outside gene matches: 6. In the authors' workflow: The authors estimated nucleated cell counts from reference gene primer amplification. Produced via immunoSEQ multiplex PCR; TCRdb's table is partial and in-frame only. V and J calls and clone size are those listed in that table; D and trimming were worked out from the DNA. The data contain about 180,000 clones, about 86% of them singletons. The chain joins TRBV24-1 to TRBJ2-1; 16 nucleotides match TRBD2. The sequenced material came from peripheral blood. The sequence came from a man aged 50 or older with active or convalescent COVID-19. The CDR3 DNA sequence: TGTGCCACCAGTGACAGGCCGGGACTAGCGGGAGGGAATGAGCAGTTCTTC. Translated, it gives CATSDRPGLAGGNEQFF.